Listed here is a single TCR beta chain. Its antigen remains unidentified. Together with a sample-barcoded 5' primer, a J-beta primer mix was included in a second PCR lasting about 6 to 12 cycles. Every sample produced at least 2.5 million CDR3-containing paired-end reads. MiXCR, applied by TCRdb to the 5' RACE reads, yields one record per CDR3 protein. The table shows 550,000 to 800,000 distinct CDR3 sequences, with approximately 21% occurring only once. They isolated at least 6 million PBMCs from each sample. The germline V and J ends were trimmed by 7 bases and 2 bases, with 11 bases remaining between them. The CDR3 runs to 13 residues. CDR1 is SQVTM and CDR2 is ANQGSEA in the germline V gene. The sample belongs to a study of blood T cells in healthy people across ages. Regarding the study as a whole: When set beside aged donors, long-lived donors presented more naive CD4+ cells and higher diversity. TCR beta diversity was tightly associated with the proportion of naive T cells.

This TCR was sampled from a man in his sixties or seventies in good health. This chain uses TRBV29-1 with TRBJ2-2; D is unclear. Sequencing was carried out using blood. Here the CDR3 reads CSATAANTGELFF. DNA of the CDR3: TGCAGCGCCACCGCGGCAAACACCGGGGAGCTGTTTTTT.